This T cell receptor beta chain was recovered during a study of CD8 T cells in ankylosing spondylitis. 5'-RACE, quantitative and with molecular barcodes, yielded the TCR beta libraries. TCRdb used MiXCR to reprocess the 5' RACE reads, holding one entry per CDR3 protein. The table shows some 140,000 distinct CDR3 sequences, with about 7% occurring only once. The V gene's germline CDR1 is SGHVS and CDR2 FQNEAQ. The CDR3 runs to 15 residues. V was clipped by 5 bases and J by 6 bases; unmatched bases: 8. Broader study findings: Earlier literature documents some of the motif variants in reactive arthritis synovial fluid and blood. It appeared that ankylosing spondylitis blood was characterized by a TCR beta motif of several highly homologous variants.

In its sample, this clonotype was seen many times. Antigen specificity is unknown. This chain joins TRBV7-8 and TRBJ2-3, with 10 bases that match TRBD2. This clonotype was obtained from a female donor with ankylosing spondylitis or in good health (not recorded which). Sequencing input: blood, either unsorted or a sorted T cell fraction (not recorded which). CDR3 DNA: TGTGCCAGCAGCCGTAGCGGGGGGCCAGGGGATACGCAGTATTTT. It translates to CASSRSGGPGDTQYF.